These T cell receptor beta chains were read from a single sample in a study of T cells after yellow fever vaccination. MiXCR was run by TCRdb on the 5' RACE reads, yielding one entry per CDR3 protein. This table holds approximately 120,000 distinct CDR3 sequences, 12% to 15% found once. This specimen consisted of CD8+ T cells sorted from PBMCs, obtained 5 days after the yellow fever booster vaccination. These TCRs come from a man aged 18 to 29 who received the YFV17D yellow fever vaccine. Each CDR3 is given with its conserved first and last residue. Clone size is shown for a subset of rows, as once, few, many or a class of expanded clone.

cdr3_length: 13; v_call: TRBV20-1; j_call: TRBJ2-2; clone_size: -; cdr3_aa: CSARTRGTGELFF
cdr3_length: 12; v_call: TRBV7-3; j_call: TRBJ2-2; clone_size: -; cdr3_aa: CATRGNTGELFF
cdr3_length: 14; v_call: TRBV5-4; j_call: TRBJ2-4; clone_size: few; cdr3_aa: CASSFGPGKNIQYF
cdr3_length: 16; v_call: TRBV7-9; j_call: TRBJ1-1; clone_size: -; cdr3_aa: CASSLGFGTGDTEAFF
cdr3_length: 13; v_call: TRBV15; j_call: TRBJ2-5; clone_size: once; cdr3_aa: CATSRLLLETQYF
cdr3_length: 10; v_call: TRBV12-3/TRBV12-4; j_call: TRBJ2-7; clone_size: many; cdr3_aa: CASRTPRGYF
cdr3_length: 13; v_call: TRBV7-9; j_call: TRBJ1-5; clone_size: -; cdr3_aa: CASSLDPSQPQHF
cdr3_length: 13; v_call: TRBV12-3/TRBV12-4; j_call: TRBJ2-1; clone_size: once; cdr3_aa: CASQRGFYNEQFF
cdr3_length: 15; v_call: TRBV3-1; j_call: TRBJ2-3; clone_size: few; cdr3_aa: CASAAAGPSTDTQYF
cdr3_length: 13; v_call: TRBV6-2/TRBV6-3; j_call: TRBJ2-5; clone_size: -; cdr3_aa: CASHRDTQETQYF
cdr3_length: 14; v_call: TRBV6-6; j_call: TRBJ1-5; clone_size: -; cdr3_aa: CASSYGGPNQPQHF
cdr3_length: 12; v_call: TRBV12-3/TRBV12-4; j_call: TRBJ1-1; clone_size: few; cdr3_aa: CASRMPGDEAFF
cdr3_length: 13; v_call: TRBV5-4; j_call: TRBJ2-5; clone_size: -; cdr3_aa: CASSLWDEETQYF
cdr3_length: 13; v_call: TRBV27; j_call: TRBJ1-1; clone_size: few; cdr3_aa: CASSVTGHTEAFF
cdr3_length: 15; v_call: TRBV6-2/TRBV6-3; j_call: TRBJ2-5; clone_size: -; cdr3_aa: CASTYGPGTKSTQYF
cdr3_length: 15; v_call: TRBV30; j_call: TRBJ1-2; clone_size: -; cdr3_aa: CAWSPPSPARYGYTF
cdr3_length: 13; v_call: TRBV7-3; j_call: TRBJ2-7; clone_size: -; cdr3_aa: CASSEGSAYEQYF
cdr3_length: 14; v_call: TRBV9; j_call: TRBJ2-1; clone_size: -; cdr3_aa: CASSTLDRRGEQFF
cdr3_length: 14; v_call: TRBV5-6; j_call: TRBJ2-2; clone_size: many; cdr3_aa: CASSLAVNTGELFF
cdr3_length: 17; v_call: TRBV7-6; j_call: TRBJ2-3; clone_size: few; cdr3_aa: CASSLQVAGGVGDTQYF
cdr3_length: 15; v_call: TRBV7-8; j_call: TRBJ1-2; clone_size: -; cdr3_aa: CASSLSQGANYGYTF
cdr3_length: 15; v_call: TRBV4-1; j_call: TRBJ1-1; clone_size: -; cdr3_aa: CASSQDEALGTEAFF
cdr3_length: 16; v_call: TRBV5-1; j_call: TRBJ1-2; clone_size: many; cdr3_aa: CASSLGWTRPNYGYTF
cdr3_length: 16; v_call: TRBV7-9; j_call: TRBJ2-1; clone_size: few; cdr3_aa: CASSHSSGDSYNEQFF
cdr3_length: 15; v_call: TRBV5-1; j_call: TRBJ1-1; clone_size: few; cdr3_aa: CASSPGTGLATEAFF
cdr3_length: 12; v_call: TRBV4-2; j_call: TRBJ1-2; clone_size: few; cdr3_aa: CATEDSTYGYTF
cdr3_length: 13; v_call: TRBV19; j_call: TRBJ2-1; clone_size: few; cdr3_aa: CASSYGTYNEQFF
cdr3_length: 15; v_call: TRBV4-3; j_call: TRBJ1-4; clone_size: -; cdr3_aa: CASSPVGDQDEKLFF
cdr3_length: 13; v_call: TRBV4-1; j_call: TRBJ1-2; clone_size: few; cdr3_aa: CASSQDLQVLYTF
cdr3_length: 14; v_call: TRBV28; j_call: TRBJ2-5; clone_size: -; cdr3_aa: CASSFIGIKTAQYF
cdr3_length: 15; v_call: TRBV13; j_call: TRBJ2-1; clone_size: few; cdr3_aa: CASSLSPGTVNEQFF
cdr3_length: 14; v_call: TRBV19; j_call: TRBJ1-1; clone_size: once; cdr3_aa: CASSASGGVSEAFF
cdr3_length: 18; v_call: TRBV6-2/TRBV6-3; j_call: TRBJ1-2; clone_size: -; cdr3_aa: CASSYGVEDRIANYGYTF
cdr3_length: 11; v_call: TRBV20-1; j_call: TRBJ1-5; clone_size: -; cdr3_aa: CSARDPIPQHF
cdr3_length: 16; v_call: TRBV12-3/TRBV12-4; j_call: TRBJ2-1; clone_size: -; cdr3_aa: CASSYPAGGLDNEQFF
cdr3_length: 14; v_call: TRBV5-1; j_call: TRBJ2-2; clone_size: -; cdr3_aa: CASTAGDNTGELFF
cdr3_length: 14; v_call: TRBV20-1; j_call: TRBJ1-5; clone_size: few; cdr3_aa: CSARRTAGNQPQHF
cdr3_length: 12; v_call: TRBV6-6; j_call: TRBJ2-1; clone_size: -; cdr3_aa: CASSYGQGDQFF
cdr3_length: 13; v_call: TRBV20-1; j_call: TRBJ1-6; clone_size: many; cdr3_aa: CSARAEFNSPLHF
cdr3_length: 15; v_call: TRBV5-1; j_call: TRBJ1-1; clone_size: many; cdr3_aa: CASSLVTGDVAEAFF
cdr3_length: 18; v_call: TRBV5-1; j_call: TRBJ1-2; clone_size: few; cdr3_aa: CASSAYPGQGIGHYGYTF
cdr3_length: 14; v_call: TRBV5-6; j_call: TRBJ2-5; clone_size: -; cdr3_aa: CASSSGAEEGTQYF
cdr3_length: 16; v_call: TRBV11-2; j_call: TRBJ2-3; clone_size: -; cdr3_aa: CASSLGVGTSTDTQYF
cdr3_length: 14; v_call: TRBV20-1; j_call: TRBJ2-3; clone_size: few; cdr3_aa: CSADRSGGGDTQYF
cdr3_length: 14; v_call: TRBV4-1; j_call: TRBJ1-1; clone_size: -; cdr3_aa: CASSQQQGTTEAFF
cdr3_length: 8; v_call: TRBV6-1; j_call: TRBJ2-2; clone_size: -; cdr3_aa: CATRELFF
cdr3_length: 16; v_call: TRBV10-2; j_call: TRBJ1-1; clone_size: -; cdr3_aa: CASSVPGLLMNTEAFF
cdr3_length: 15; v_call: TRBV9; j_call: TRBJ2-1; clone_size: few; cdr3_aa: CASSVSPGRLNLQFF